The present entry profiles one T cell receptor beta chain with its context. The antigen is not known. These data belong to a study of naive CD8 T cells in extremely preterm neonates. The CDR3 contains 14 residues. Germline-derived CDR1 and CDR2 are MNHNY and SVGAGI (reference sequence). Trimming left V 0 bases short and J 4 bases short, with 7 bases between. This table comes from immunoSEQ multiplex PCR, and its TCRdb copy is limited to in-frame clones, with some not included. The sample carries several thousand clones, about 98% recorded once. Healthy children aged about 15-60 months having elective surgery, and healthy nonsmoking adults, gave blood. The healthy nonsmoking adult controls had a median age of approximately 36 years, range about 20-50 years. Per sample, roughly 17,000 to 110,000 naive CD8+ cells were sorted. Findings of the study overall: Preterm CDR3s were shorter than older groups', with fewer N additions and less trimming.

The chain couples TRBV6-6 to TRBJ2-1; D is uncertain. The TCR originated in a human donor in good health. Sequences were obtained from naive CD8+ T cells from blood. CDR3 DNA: TGTGCCAGCAGTTACTCTGGCAGGTACAATGAGCAGTTCTTC. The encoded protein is CASSYSGRYNEQFF.